The 5 T cell receptor beta chains listed next were all sequenced from one sample in a study of post-analysis software for immune sequencing data. Study-level points and caveats: Controls had lower frequencies than patients of 4 or 5 TRBV segments, which included TRBV5-6, TRBV5-1 and TRBV20-1.

The TCR beta cDNA libraries carried unique molecular identifiers. TCRdb re-called the PCR reads through MiXCR, storing one row per CDR3 protein. The table lists about 430,000 distinct CDR3 sequences, approximately 37% of them singletons. No antigen is known for these receptors. The sample taken for sequencing was blood. The receptors here all came from a girl aged 2-10 years with multiple sclerosis.

V and J are TRBV6-5 and TRBJ1-4; weak D call: TRBD1 (5 bases). The CDR3 length is 18 residues. Germline V gene lookup returns CDR1 MNHEY and CDR2 SVGAGI. V was trimmed by 0 bases and J by 0 bases, leaving 14 bases between them. In DNA, the CDR3 is TGTGCCAGCAGTTACTCCTCAGGGACCGTTGCAACTAATGAAAAACTGTTTTTT. Translated, it gives CASSYSSGTVATNEKLFF.

The chain recombines TRBV28 with TRBJ1-1, with no clear D. The CDR3 is 15 residues long. Trimming removed 1 base from V and 0 bases from J, with 9 bases in between. CDR1 is MDHEN, CDR2 SYDVKM, per germline. CDR3 loop: CASSLYADLNTEAFF. CDR3 sequence (DNA): TGTGCCAGCAGTTTATACGCAGACCTGAACACTGAAGCTTTCTTT. The whole variable domain, remainder taken from reference TRBV28 and TRBJ1-1, is DVKVTQSSRYLVKRTGEKVFLECVQDMDHENMFWYRQDPGLGLRLIYFSYDVKMKEKGDIPEGYSVSREKKERFSLILESASTNQTSMYLCASSLYADLNTEAFFGQGTRLTVV.

This clonotype was seen only a few times. This chain links TRBV6-5 with TRBJ2-7, with D possibly being TRBD2 (6 bases). Germline V gene lookup returns CDR1 MNHEY and CDR2 SVGAGI. V dropped 2 bases and J dropped 2 bases, with 10 bases sitting between them. This CDR3 has 14 amino acids. CDR3 sequence (DNA): TGTGCCAGCAGTTACCGGGGGAAACCCTACGAGCAGTACTTC. Its translation: CASSYRGKPYEQYF.

V is TRBV11-2 and J is TRBJ1-5, with a weak D call TRBD1 (6 bases). The V and J ends lost 5 bases and 6 bases respectively, with 11 bases between them. Germline assignment: CDR1 SGHAT and CDR2 FQNNGV. The CDR3 has 13 residues. The CDR3 is CASSRQDGQPQHF. In nucleotides, the CDR3 is TGTGCCAGCAGCCGACAGGATGGTCAGCCCCAGCATTTT.

The chain has TRBV20-1 and TRBJ2-7, with D maybe TRBD1 (6 bases). This CDR3 is built from 15 residues. V was trimmed by 3 bases and J by 0 bases, leaving 15 bases between them. CDR1 and CDR2 from the germline V gene are DFQATT and SNEGSKA (reference sequence). The DNA for the CDR3 is TGCAGTGCTAGTAGGGCGGACAGCCTCTCCTACGAGCAGTACTTC. Its protein product is CSASRADSLSYEQYF.